A selection of T cell receptor beta chains follows, all from one sample in a study of cytomegalovirus exposure and HLA in healthy donors. Profiled with immunoSEQ multiplex PCR; TCRdb holds only in-frame clones, not every one. The profile shows 90,000 or so clones, approximately 69% of them singletons. Sequencing was done on a sample of PBMCs. The origin of the receptors is a boy younger than 18 in good health and CMV-seropositive. Both conserved end residues are part of each CDR3. A D gene is named only where the DNA matches it firmly. A row's size may be missing; if present it is once, few, many or a size class.

v_call	d_call	j_call	clone_size	cdr3_nt	cdr3_aa
TRBV11-2	.	TRBJ2-7	.	TGTGCCAGCAGCTTAGATCTGGCGGAGAGCTACGAGCAGTACTTC	CASSLDLAESYEQYF
TRBV2	TRBD1	TRBJ1-5	few	TGTGCCAGCAGTGAGGGGACAGGGGGAGGGAATCAGCCCCAGCATTTT	CASSEGTGGGNQPQHF
TRBV5-1	TRBD2	TRBJ2-5	.	TGCGCCAGCAGTGTGGCGGGGGGACAAGAGACCCAGTACTTC	CASSVAGGQETQYF
TRBV30	TRBD1	TRBJ2-1	.	TGTGCCTGGAGTGATACCGGGACAGGGCATCAGGAGCAGTTCTTC	CAWSDTGTGHQEQFF
TRBV30	.	TRBJ1-2	.	TGTGCCTGGAGTCACAGGGTATCCGACTATGGCTACACCTTC	CAWSHRVSDYGYTF
TRBV2	.	TRBJ1-2	few	TGTGCCAGCACCCTCTTGGCAGTTTATGGCTACACCTTC	CASTLLAVYGYTF
TRBV9	TRBD2	TRBJ2-1	once	TGTGCCAGCAGCGTAGAGGGGCTAGCGGGAGTTGAGCAGTTCTTC	CASSVEGLAGVEQFF
TRBV6-5	TRBD2	TRBJ2-3	.	TGTGCCAGCAGTCGAGCGGGGGGCACAGATACGCAGTATTTT	CASSRAGGTDTQYF
TRBV7-9	TRBD2	TRBJ2-3	.	TGTGCCAGCAGCTTATTTGCGGGGGGATCAACAGATACGCAGTATTTT	CASSLFAGGSTDTQYF
TRBV7-2	TRBD1	TRBJ2-5	.	TGTGCCAGCAGCTTAGGGACAGGGAAGAAGTACTTC	CASSLGTGKKYF
TRBV2	TRBD1	TRBJ1-4	.	TGTGCCAGCAACAGGGGGCCTAATGAAAAACTGTTTTTT	CASNRGPNEKLFF
TRBV7-2	TRBD1	TRBJ1-4	.	TGTGCCAGCAGCCCGAGGACAGGAGTTAATGAAAAACTGTTTTTT	CASSPRTGVNEKLFF
TRBV19	TRBD1	TRBJ1-2	.	TGTGCCAGTAGCCCCCGGACCGGGACAGGGGGATATGGCTACACCTTC	CASSPRTGTGGYGYTF
TRBV6-5	TRBD1	TRBJ2-7	few	TGTGCCAGCAGCCCAGGACAGGGGGCCTACGAGCAGTACTTC	CASSPGQGAYEQYF
TRBV6-5	.	TRBJ2-3	.	TGTGCCAGCAGTCGCGCGGGAACTAGCACAGATACGCAGTATTTT	CASSRAGTSTDTQYF
TRBV30	.	TRBJ1-1	many	TGTGCCTGGAGAAAAGGGACACTGAACACTGAAGCTTTCTTT	CAWRKGTLNTEAFF
TRBV6-5	TRBD1	TRBJ1-6	few	TGTGCCAGCACCCAGGACAGGGGGCTATGGTCACCCCTCCACTTT	CASTQDRGLWSPLHF
TRBV7-2	.	TRBJ2-7	.	TGTGCCAGCAGCTCGCCGGGACATTGGACCGAGCAGTACTTC	CASSSPGHWTEQYF
TRBV7-9	.	TRBJ2-1	.	TGTGCCAGCAGCTCCTACCAGGGGAGTCCATACAATGAGCAGTTCTTC	CASSSYQGSPYNEQFF
TRBV6-4	.	TRBJ2-7	few	TGTGCCAGCAGTGAGCAGGGATGGGGTGAGCAGTACTTC	CASSEQGWGEQYF
TRBV9	.	TRBJ1-2	.	TGTGCCAGCAGCGTAGGTGCCAGTTCCAACTATGGCTACACCTTC	CASSVGASSNYGYTF
TRBV30	.	TRBJ1-5	few	TGTGCCTGGAGTCTGGCTTTGCAACAGCCCCAGCATTTT	CAWSLALQQPQHF
TRBV19	.	TRBJ1-2	.	TGTGCCAGTTATGGAGGAGGTCGTGGCTACACCTTC	CASYGGGRGYTF
TRBV18	.	TRBJ1-2	.	TGTGCCAGCTCACCCCGGGATCAGTATGGCTACACCTTC	CASSPRDQYGYTF
TRBV18	TRBD1	TRBJ2-7	once	TGTGCCAGCTCCCAAGGGGGCGGATACGAGCAGTACTTC	CASSQGGGYEQYF
TRBV5-1	TRBD1	TRBJ2-1	.	TGCGCCAGCAGCTTGTGGGTTTGGGCCCGGGACAGCAACAATGAGCAGTTCTTC	CASSLWVWARDSNNEQFF
TRBV19	.	TRBJ1-5	.	TGTGCCAGTAGTATACCTCCCGGTAGCAATCAGCCCCAGCATTTT	CASSIPPGSNQPQHF
TRBV5-1	TRBD2	TRBJ2-7	.	TGCGCCAGCAGCTTGGGGACTAGCGGCTACGAGCAGTACTTC	CASSLGTSGYEQYF
TRBV5-6	.	TRBJ2-3	few	TGTGCCAGCAGCCGAAATCCTCAGGCGGATACGCAGTATTTT	CASSRNPQADTQYF
TRBV19	TRBD1	TRBJ1-2	.	TGTGCCAGTAGCATCTCAGGGACAGACTATGGCTACACCTTC	CASSISGTDYGYTF
TRBV27	.	TRBJ1-1	.	TGTGCCAGCAGTTTCCGGGGGAACACTGAAGCTTTCTTT	CASSFRGNTEAFF
TRBV7-6	TRBD1	TRBJ1-3	.	TGTGCCAGCAGCCTACGGGGACAGGGCTCTGGAAACACCATATATTTT	CASSLRGQGSGNTIYF
TRBV5-1	TRBD2	TRBJ2-5	.	TGCGCCAGCAGCGGATTACTAGCGAAAGAGACCCAGTACTTC	CASSGLLAKETQYF
TRBV29-1	.	TRBJ2-7	.	TGCAGCGTTGACTCCGGCGGCTCCTACGAGCAGTACTTC	CSVDSGGSYEQYF
TRBV6-1	.	TRBJ1-1	.	TGTGCCAGCAGTAGGTTGGCAGGGGACACTGAAGCTTTCTTT	CASSRLAGDTEAFF
TRBV27	.	TRBJ2-1	.	TGTGCCAGCAGTTTCCAGGGGAACTATGAGCAGTTCTTC	CASSFQGNYEQFF
TRBV7-9	.	TRBJ2-4	.	TGTGCCAGCAGCACAGCAGGGGTCTTAGCCAAAAACATTCAGTACTTC	CASSTAGVLAKNIQYF
TRBV28	.	TRBJ1-2	.	TGTGCCAGCAGTGAAGTCCAGGGGCCATATGGCTACACCTTC	CASSEVQGPYGYTF
TRBV18	TRBD1	TRBJ1-2	.	TGTGCCAGCTCAGCCGACAGGGGTCTCTATGGCTACACCTTC	CASSADRGLYGYTF
TRBV4-1	.	TRBJ1-1	.	TGCGCCAGCACCGAAGCCTCGGGAGGGAACACTGAAGCTTTCTTT	CASTEASGGNTEAFF
TRBV6-1	.	TRBJ1-1	many	TGTGCCAGCAGGGGTACTTGGGACTATGAAGCTTTCTTT	CASRGTWDYEAFF
TRBV27	.	TRBJ2-7	.	TGTGCCAGCAGTTTACAGGGGCACTACGAGCAGTACTTC	CASSLQGHYEQYF
TRBV5-1	TRBD2	TRBJ2-3	few	TGCGCCAGCAGCTTTGCCGCTAGCGGGAGGGAATATACGCAGTATTTT	CASSFAASGREYTQYF
TRBV19	TRBD1	TRBJ1-5	.	TGTGCCAGTAGTATCGCCAGGGGGCATCAGCCCCAGAATTTT	CASSIARGHQPQNF
TRBV7-3	TRBD1	TRBJ2-2	.	TGTGCCAGCAGCCCCGGGCATACAGGGGGCGCCGGAACCGGGGAGCTGTTTTTT	CASSPGHTGGAGTGELFF
TRBV7-8	TRBD2	TRBJ2-1	.	TGTGCCAGCAGCACTAGCGGGAGCTCCTACAATGAGCAGTTCTTC	CASSTSGSSYNEQFF
TRBV18	TRBD1	TRBJ1-2	.	TGTGCCAGCTCACCCGACAGGGGCTTCTATGGCTACACCTTC	CASSPDRGFYGYTF
TRBV6-5	.	TRBJ1-5	.	TGTGCCAGCAGTGCACAGGGCGATCAGCCCCAGCATTTT	CASSAQGDQPQHF
TRBV5-4	.	TRBJ2-7	.	TGTGCCAGCAGCCCGGGGAATGGTTACGAGCAGTACTTC	CASSPGNGYEQYF